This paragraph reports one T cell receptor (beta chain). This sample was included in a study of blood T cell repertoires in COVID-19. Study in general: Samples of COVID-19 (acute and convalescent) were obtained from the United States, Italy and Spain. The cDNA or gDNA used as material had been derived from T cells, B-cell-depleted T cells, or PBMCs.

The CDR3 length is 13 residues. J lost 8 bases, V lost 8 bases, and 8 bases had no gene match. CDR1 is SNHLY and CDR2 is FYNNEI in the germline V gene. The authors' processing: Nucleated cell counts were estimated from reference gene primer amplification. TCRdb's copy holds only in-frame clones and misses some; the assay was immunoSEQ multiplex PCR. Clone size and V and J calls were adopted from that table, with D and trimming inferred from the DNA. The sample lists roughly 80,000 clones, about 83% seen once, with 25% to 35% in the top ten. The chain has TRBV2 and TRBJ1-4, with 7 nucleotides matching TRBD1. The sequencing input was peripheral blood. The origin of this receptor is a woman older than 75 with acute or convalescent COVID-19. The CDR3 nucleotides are TGTGCCAGCCAACGACAGGGACGGGAAAAACTGTTTTTT. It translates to CASQRQGREKLFF.